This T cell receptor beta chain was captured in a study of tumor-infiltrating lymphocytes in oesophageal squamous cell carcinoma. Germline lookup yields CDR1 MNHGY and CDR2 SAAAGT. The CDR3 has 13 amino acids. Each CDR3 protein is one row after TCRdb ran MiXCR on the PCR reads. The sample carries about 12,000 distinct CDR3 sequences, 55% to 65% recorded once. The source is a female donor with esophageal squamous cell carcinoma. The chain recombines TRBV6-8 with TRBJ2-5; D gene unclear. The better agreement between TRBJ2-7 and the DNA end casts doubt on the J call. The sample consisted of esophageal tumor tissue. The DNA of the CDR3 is TGTGCCAGCAGTGGGTGGAGCTCCTACGAGCAGTACTTC. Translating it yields CASSGWSSYEQYF.